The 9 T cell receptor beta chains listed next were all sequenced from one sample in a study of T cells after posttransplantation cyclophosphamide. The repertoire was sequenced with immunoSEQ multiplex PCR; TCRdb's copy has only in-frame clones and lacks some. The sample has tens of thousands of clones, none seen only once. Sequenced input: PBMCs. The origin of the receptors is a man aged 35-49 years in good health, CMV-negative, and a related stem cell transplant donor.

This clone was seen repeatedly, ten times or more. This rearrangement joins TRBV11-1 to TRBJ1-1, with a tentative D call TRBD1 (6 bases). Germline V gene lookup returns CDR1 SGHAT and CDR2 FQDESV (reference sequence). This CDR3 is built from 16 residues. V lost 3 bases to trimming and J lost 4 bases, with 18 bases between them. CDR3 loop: CASSFVFGQTGTEAFF. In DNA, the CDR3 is TGTGCCAGCAGCTTTGTGTTCGGACAGACGGGCACTGAAGCTTTCTTT.

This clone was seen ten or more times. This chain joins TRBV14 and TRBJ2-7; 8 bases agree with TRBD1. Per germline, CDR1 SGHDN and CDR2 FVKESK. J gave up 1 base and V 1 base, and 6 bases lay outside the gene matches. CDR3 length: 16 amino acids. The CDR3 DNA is TGTGCCAGCAGCCAAGCCAGGGACAGGCCATCCTACGAGCAGTACTTC. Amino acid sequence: CASSQARDRPSYEQYF.

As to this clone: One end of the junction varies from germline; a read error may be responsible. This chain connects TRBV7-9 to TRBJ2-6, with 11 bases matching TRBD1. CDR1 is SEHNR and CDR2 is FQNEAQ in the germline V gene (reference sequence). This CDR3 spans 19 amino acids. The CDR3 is CAGSLGDRGYISGANVLTF. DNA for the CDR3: TGTGCCGGCAGCTTAGGGGACAGGGGGTATATCTCTGGGGCCAACGTCCTGACTTTC.

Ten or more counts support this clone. The CDR3 sequence: CASSIQVSTNEKLFF. CDR3 DNA sequence: TGTGCCAGTAGTATCCAGGTTTCGACTAATGAAAAACTGTTTTTT. This chain joins TRBV19 and TRBJ1-4; D is undetermined. This CDR3 has 15 amino acids. Germline CDR1 is LNHDA and CDR2 is SQIVND (reference sequence). V lost 3 bases, J lost 2 bases, and 10 bases lay in between.

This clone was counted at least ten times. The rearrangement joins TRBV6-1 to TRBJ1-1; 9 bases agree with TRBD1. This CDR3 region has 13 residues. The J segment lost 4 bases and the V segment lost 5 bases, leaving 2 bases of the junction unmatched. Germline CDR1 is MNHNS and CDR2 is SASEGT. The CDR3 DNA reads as TGTGCCAGCAGTCTACAGGGGGCCACTGAAGCTTTCTTT. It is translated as CASSLQGATEAFF.

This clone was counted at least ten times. This chain's CDR3 is CASSEFVGDFVGELFF. DNA for the CDR3: TGCGCCAGCAGTGAATTTGTAGGAGATTTCGTGGGGGAGCTGTTTTTT. The chain uses TRBV10-2 and TRBJ2-2; D is unresolved. Germline V gene sequence: CDR1 WSHSY, CDR2 SAAADI. V shed 3 bases and J shed 8 bases, with 19 bases lying between them. This CDR3 spans 16 amino acids.

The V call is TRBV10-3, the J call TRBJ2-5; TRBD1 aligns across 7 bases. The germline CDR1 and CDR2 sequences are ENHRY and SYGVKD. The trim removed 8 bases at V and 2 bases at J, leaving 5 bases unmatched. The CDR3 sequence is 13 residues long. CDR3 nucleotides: TGTGCCATCGGTAACAGGGGTCAAGAGACCCAGTACTTC. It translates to CAIGNRGQETQYF.

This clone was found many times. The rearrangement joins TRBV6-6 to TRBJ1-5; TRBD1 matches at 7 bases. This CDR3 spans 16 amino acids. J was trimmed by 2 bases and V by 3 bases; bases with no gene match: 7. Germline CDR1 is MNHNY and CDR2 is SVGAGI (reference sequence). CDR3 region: CASSYPDREGNQPQHF. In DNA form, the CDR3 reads TGTGCCAGCAGTTATCCTGACAGGGAGGGCAATCAGCCCCAGCATTTT.

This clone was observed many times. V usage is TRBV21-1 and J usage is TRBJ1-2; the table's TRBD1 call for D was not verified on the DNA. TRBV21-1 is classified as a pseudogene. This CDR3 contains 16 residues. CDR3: CASSPSPTGERYGYTF. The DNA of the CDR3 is TGTGCCAGCAGCCCTTCCCCGACAGGGGAACGGTATGGCTACACCTTC.